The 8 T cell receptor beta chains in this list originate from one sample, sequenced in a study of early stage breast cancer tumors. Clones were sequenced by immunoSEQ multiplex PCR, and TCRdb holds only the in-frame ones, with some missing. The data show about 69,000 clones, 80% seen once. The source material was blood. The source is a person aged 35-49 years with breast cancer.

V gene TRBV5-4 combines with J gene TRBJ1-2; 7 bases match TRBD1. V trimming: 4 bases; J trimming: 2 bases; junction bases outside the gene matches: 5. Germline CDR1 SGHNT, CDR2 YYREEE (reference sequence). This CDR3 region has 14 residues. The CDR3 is CASSPDRPNYGYTF. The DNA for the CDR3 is TGTGCCAGCAGCCCGGACAGGCCGAACTATGGCTACACCTTC.

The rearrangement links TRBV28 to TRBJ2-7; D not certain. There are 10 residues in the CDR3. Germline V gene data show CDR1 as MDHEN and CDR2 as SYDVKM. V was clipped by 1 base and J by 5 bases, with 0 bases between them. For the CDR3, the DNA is TGTGCCAGCAGTTTATACGAGCAGTACTTC. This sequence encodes CASSLYEQYF.

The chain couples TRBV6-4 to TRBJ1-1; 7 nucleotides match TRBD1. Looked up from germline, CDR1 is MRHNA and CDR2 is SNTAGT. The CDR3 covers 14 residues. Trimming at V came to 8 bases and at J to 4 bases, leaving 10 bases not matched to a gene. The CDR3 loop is CASRGEGGGTEAFF. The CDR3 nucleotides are TGTGCCAGCCGCGGAGAAGGGGGCGGCACTGAAGCTTTCTTT.

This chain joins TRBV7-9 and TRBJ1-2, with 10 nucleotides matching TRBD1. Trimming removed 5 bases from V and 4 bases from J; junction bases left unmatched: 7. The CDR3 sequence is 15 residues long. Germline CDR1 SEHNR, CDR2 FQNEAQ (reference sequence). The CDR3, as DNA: TGTGCCAGCAGCCAGGGACAGGGGTTCCGCTATGGCTACACCTTC. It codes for CASSQGQGFRYGYTF.

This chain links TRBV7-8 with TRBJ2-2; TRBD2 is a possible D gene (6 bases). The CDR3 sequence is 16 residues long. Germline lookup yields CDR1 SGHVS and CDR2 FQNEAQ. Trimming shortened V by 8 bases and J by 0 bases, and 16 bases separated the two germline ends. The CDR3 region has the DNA TGTGCCAGCCGACATAGCGGCCAATCGAACACCGGGGAGCTGTTTTTT. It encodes CASRHSGQSNTGELFF.

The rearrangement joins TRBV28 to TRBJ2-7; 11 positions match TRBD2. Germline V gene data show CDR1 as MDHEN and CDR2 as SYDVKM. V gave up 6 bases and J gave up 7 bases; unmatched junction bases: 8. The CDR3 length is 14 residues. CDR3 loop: CASSFSGRAVEQYF. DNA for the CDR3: TGTGCCAGCAGCTTTAGCGGGAGGGCGGTTGAGCAGTACTTC.

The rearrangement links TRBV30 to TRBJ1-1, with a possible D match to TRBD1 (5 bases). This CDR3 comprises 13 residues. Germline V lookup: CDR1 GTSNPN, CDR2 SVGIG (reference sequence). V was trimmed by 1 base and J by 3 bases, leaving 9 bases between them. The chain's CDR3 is CAWSESGHTEAFF. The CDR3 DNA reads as TGTGCCTGGAGTGAATCGGGGCACACTGAAGCTTTCTTT.

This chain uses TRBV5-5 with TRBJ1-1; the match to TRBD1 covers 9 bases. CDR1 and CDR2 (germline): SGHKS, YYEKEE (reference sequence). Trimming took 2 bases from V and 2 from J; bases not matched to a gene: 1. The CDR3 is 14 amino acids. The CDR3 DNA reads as TGTGCCAGCAGCTTTACAGGGGGCAACACTGAAGCTTTCTTT. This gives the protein CASSFTGGNTEAFF. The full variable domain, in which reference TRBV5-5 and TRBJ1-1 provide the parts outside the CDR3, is DAGVTQSPTHLIKTRGQQVTLRCSPISGHKSVSWYQQVLGQGPQFIFQYYEKEERGRGNFPDRFSARQFPNYSSELNVNALLLGDSALYLCASSFTGGNTEAFFGQGTRLTVV.